In its sample, the clone carrying this T cell receptor beta chain was seen many times. Genomic DNA was subjected to two-round multiplex PCR for amplification of TCR beta CDR3. First-round PCR, the initial amplification, used primers specific to each TRBV and TRBJ gene. Via MiXCR, TCRdb re-called the multiplex PCR reads, giving one row per CDR3 protein. Among some 38,000 distinct CDR3 sequences listed, roughly 25% were seen once. This entry is derived from a study of prognosis after radiotherapy for stage I lung cancer. The ends were cut back, 3 bases at V and 9 bases at J, with 15 bases in the middle. This CDR3 has 14 residues. The germline gives CDR1 SGHTA, CDR2 FQGNSA.

This sequence was found in a donor of 50 years or more with non-small cell lung cancer. Sample: PBMCs, taken before or after stereotactic body radiation therapy (not recorded which). The genes are TRBV7-2 and TRBJ1-3; possibly TRBD1 for D (5 bases). The CDR3 loop is CASSLTDLRGTIYF. CDR3 coding DNA: TGTGCCAGCAGCTTGACAGACCTTAGAGGCACCATATATTTT.